This is a list of T cell receptor beta chains from one sample in a study of technical replicates of blood from a handful of donors. Profiling relied on immunoSEQ multiplex PCR, and the TCRdb table lists in-frame clones only, not all of them. This repertoire shows about 80,000 clones, about 92% found once; its top ten account for around 0.43%. Sequenced sample: T cells isolated from PBMCs. All receptors come from a human donor in good health. Each CDR3 is given with its conserved first and last residue. The D gene is left open where the match is weak. Rows may omit the clone size; those that give it use once, few, many or a size class.

.	TRBV9	TRBD2	TRBJ2-1	TGTGCCAGCAGCGTAGGGATAGCGGGAGGTTTTGAGCAGTTCTTC	CASSVGIAGGFEQFF
.	TRBV5-5	TRBD1	TRBJ1-1	TGTGCCAGCAGCTTGACAGGGGTGAACACTGAAGCTTTCTTT	CASSLTGVNTEAFF
few	TRBV30	.	TRBJ1-1	TGTGCCTGGAGTTTTGGAGGGACTGAAGCTTTCTTT	CAWSFGGTEAFF
once	TRBV2	TRBD1	TRBJ2-1	TGTGCCCGCCGGGACAGAGAGTCCCACAATGAGCAGTTCTTC	CARRDRESHNEQFF
.	TRBV10-3	.	TRBJ1-1	TGTGCCATCAGTGAGTCCGGAGGCACTGAAGCTTTCTTT	CAISESGGTEAFF
.	TRBV6-5	TRBD1	TRBJ1-1	TGTGCCAGCAAGACAGGGGGCGTATTGGGAACTGAAGCTTTCTTT	CASKTGGVLGTEAFF
.	TRBV27	TRBD1	TRBJ2-7	TGTGCCAGCAGTTTAGCGGACAGGGGCGGGCAGTACTTC	CASSLADRGGQYF
.	TRBV9	TRBD1	TRBJ1-4	TGTGCCAGCAGCGTACAGGGGGTTATTAATGAAAAACTGTTTTTT	CASSVQGVINEKLFF
.	TRBV11-2	.	TRBJ1-3	TGTGCCAGCAGCTTATACTGGCAGGGACTAAATCCCTCTGGAAACACCATATATTTT	CASSLYWQGLNPSGNTIYF
.	TRBV4-2	.	TRBJ2-7	TGTGCCAGCAGCCAAGAAGCCCCGGCCCAGGGCGAGCAGTACTTC	CASSQEAPAQGEQYF
.	TRBV9	TRBD2	TRBJ2-1	TGTGCCAGCAGCAAAGGACTAGCGGACTCCTACAATGAGCAGTTCTTC	CASSKGLADSYNEQFF
.	TRBV6-5	TRBD1	TRBJ1-2	TGTGCCAGCAGTCCCCGGGACAGGGTTGGCTACACCTTC	CASSPRDRVGYTF
.	TRBV12-5	TRBD1	TRBJ1-4	TGTGCTAGTGGTTTGGAACCCGGGACAGCCAGTGAGTTT	CASGLEPGTASEF
.	TRBV7-9	.	TRBJ2-7	TGTGCCAGCAGCTTAGAGCAGGGCGGCGAGCAGTACTTC	CASSLEQGGEQYF
once	TRBV5-8	TRBD1	TRBJ1-2	TGTGCCAGCAGCCCCTTAACTACAGGGGGCAACTATGGCTACACCTTC	CASSPLTTGGNYGYTF
.	TRBV2	TRBD2	TRBJ2-1	TGTGCCAGCAGTGATCCAGCGGGAGCCTACAATGAGCAGTTCTTC	CASSDPAGAYNEQFF
.	TRBV11-2	.	TRBJ1-1	TGTGCCAGCAGCCATTTTGACAGACCAGAAGCTTTCTTT	CASSHFDRPEAFF
.	TRBV19	.	TRBJ1-3	TGTGCCAGTAGAAACAGGGAAGTCGGAAACACCATATATTTT	CASRNREVGNTIYF
.	TRBV27	TRBD1	TRBJ1-1	TGTGCCAGCAGTTTAGTTGGGACAGGGAAGATGAACACTGAAGCTTTCTTT	CASSLVGTGKMNTEAFF
.	TRBV7-9	.	TRBJ2-2	TGTGCCAGCAGCCCACCCAGGGGGGAGCTGTTTTTT	CASSPPRGELFF
.	TRBV27	TRBD2	TRBJ2-2	TGTGCCAGCAGTTCCCTGGGTCTAGCGGGCGGCACCGGGGAGCTGTTTTTT	CASSSLGLAGGTGELFF
.	TRBV5-4	.	TRBJ2-1	TGTGCCAGCAGCTTGGCCCTGGGACTTTCCAATGAGCAGTTCTTC	CASSLALGLSNEQFF
.	TRBV5-4	.	TRBJ1-5	TGTGCCAGCAGCTTGTCAGGGCCCCAGCATTTT	CASSLSGPQHF
.	TRBV9	.	TRBJ2-1	TGTGCCAGCACCGGAGGGCAGACTGCCTACAATGAGCAGTTCTTC	CASTGGQTAYNEQFF
few	TRBV5-6	.	TRBJ2-2	TGTGCCAGCAGCTTGATGCGGAACACCGGGGAGCTGTTTTTT	CASSLMRNTGELFF
.	TRBV5-1	TRBD1	TRBJ2-1	TGCGCCAGCAGCTCTAGGACAGGGGGCTACAATGAGCAGTTCTTC	CASSSRTGGYNEQFF
.	TRBV28	TRBD2	TRBJ2-3	TGTGCCAGCAGTTTAGGGGGGGAGGGCAGCACAGATACGCAGTATTTT	CASSLGGEGSTDTQYF
.	TRBV2	.	TRBJ2-7	TGTGCCAGCAGTGATAGCAGAGTCTACGAGCAGTACTTC	CASSDSRVYEQYF
.	TRBV12-5	TRBD1	TRBJ2-5	TGTGCTAGTGCTACCCGGGCAGGGGGCGCGACCGGGACCCAGTACTTC	CASATRAGGATGTQYF
once	TRBV7-2	.	TRBJ2-7	TGTGCCAGCAGCTTAGTAGCCAGCGGGCAAATCTCCTACGAGCAGTACTTC	CASSLVASGQISYEQYF
once	TRBV6-6	TRBD1	TRBJ2-7	TGTGCCAGCACCCTCGACAGGGGCTACGAGCAGTACTTC	CASTLDRGYEQYF
.	TRBV6-5	TRBD1	TRBJ2-3	TGTGCCAGCAGTTTTCGGGACAGGGCAGTAGATACGCAGTATTTT	CASSFRDRAVDTQYF
once	TRBV11-3	.	TRBJ1-1	TGTGCCAGCAGCTTCCAGGGGCAGAGGAACACTGAAGCTTTCTTT	CASSFQGQRNTEAFF
once	TRBV7-8	.	TRBJ2-7	TGTGCCAGCAGCTTAGCACAGGTGGAAAACGAGCAGTACTTC	CASSLAQVENEQYF
.	TRBV29-1	.	TRBJ1-5	TGCAGCGCCTCGGGGGGGAGCAATCAGCCCCAGCATTTT	CSASGGSNQPQHF
once	TRBV30	TRBD1	TRBJ1-4	TGTGCCTGGAACGACAGGGGGCGGGAAAAACTGTTTTTT	CAWNDRGREKLFF
.	TRBV30	TRBD2	TRBJ2-7	TGTGCCTGGAGTGAGGGCGGGGGGAGAGAGAAGTACTTC	CAWSEGGGREKYF
.	TRBV19	.	TRBJ1-2	TGTGCCAGTAACCCTGTGGGAACAGGGAAGTTCCATTATGGCTACACCTTC	CASNPVGTGKFHYGYTF
.	TRBV25-1	TRBD2	TRBJ2-7	TGTGCCAGCAGTGAATTGGCGATTAGCGGGGTTACCTACGAGCAGTACTTC	CASSELAISGVTYEQYF
.	TRBV11-2	.	TRBJ1-2	TGTGCCAGCAGCTTAGCCCGTGTATCCGGCTACACCTTC	CASSLARVSGYTF
.	TRBV6-5	TRBD2	TRBJ2-1	TGTGCCAGCAGCCCCGGGACTAAAAATGAGCAGTTCTTC	CASSPGTKNEQFF
.	TRBV7-3	TRBD2	TRBJ2-1	TGTGCCAGCAGCTTACTAGCGGTCAATGAGCAGTTCTTC	CASSLLAVNEQFF
.	TRBV4-2	.	TRBJ1-2	TGTGCCAGCAGCCAAACGACGGGAGGGCGGAGCGGCTACACCTTC	CASSQTTGGRSGYTF
.	TRBV12-5	TRBD1	TRBJ1-1	TGTGCTAGTGGTTTGACCAACAGGGGCCGGATGAACACTGAAGCTTTCTTT	CASGLTNRGRMNTEAFF
.	TRBV11-2	TRBD1	TRBJ1-4	TGTGCCAGCAGCTTTAAGACAGGGGGGGAAAAACTGTTTTTT	CASSFKTGGEKLFF
.	TRBV19	.	TRBJ2-6	TGTGCCAGTAGTCCCCAGGTTTTGAGCTCTGGGGCCAACGTCCTGACTTTC	CASSPQVLSSGANVLTF
.	TRBV19	.	TRBJ2-1	TGTGCCAGTAGTAAATTAAGAAGTCAGAATGAGCAGTTCTTC	CASSKLRSQNEQFF
.	TRBV28	TRBD2	TRBJ2-6	TGTGCCAGCAGTGAGCCGGGAGCGGGAGGGGCCAACGTCCTGACTTTC	CASSEPGAGGANVLTF
.	TRBV2	.	TRBJ1-1	TGTGCCAGCCTACTAAGTAAAGCTTTCTTT	CASLLSKAFF
.	TRBV6-4	.	TRBJ1-4	TGTGCCAGCAGAGCGACAACCCGGGGTGAAAAACTGTTTTTT	CASRATTRGEKLFF
.	TRBV2	TRBD1	TRBJ2-4	TGTGCCAGCAGCCCCATATGGACAGGTGACATTCAGTACTTC	CASSPIWTGDIQYF
.	TRBV6-1	.	TRBJ1-2	TGTGCCAGCAGTGCAGGACTGACAGGCTATGGCTACACCTTC	CASSAGLTGYGYTF
.	TRBV2	.	TRBJ1-3	TGTGCCAGCAGTGGCGCAGGCCTCAGCTCTGGAAACACCATATATTTT	CASSGAGLSSGNTIYF
.	TRBV7-9	.	TRBJ2-5	TGTGCCAGCAGTTATAATCCAGGGGAAGAGACCCAGTACTTC	CASSYNPGEETQYF
once	TRBV9	TRBD1	TRBJ1-2	TGTGCCAGCTCGCTCCTTTTACAGGGGGCGGAGGGCTACACCTTC	CASSLLLQGAEGYTF
.	TRBV5-4	TRBD2	TRBJ2-1	TGTGCCAGCAGCCCGGGGGAAGCGGGGTACTACAATGAGCAGTTCTTC	CASSPGEAGYYNEQFF
.	TRBV6-1	.	TRBJ1-2	TGTGCCAGCAGGACAGACTATGGCTACACCTTC	CASRTDYGYTF
.	TRBV27	TRBD1	TRBJ2-7	TGTGCCAGCAGTTTAGGGACAGGTGCTGGGGAGCAGTACTTC	CASSLGTGAGEQYF
once	TRBV25-1	TRBD1	TRBJ2-5	TGTGCCAGCAGACCGGGACAGGGGTACCAAGAGACCCAGTACTTC	CASRPGQGYQETQYF
.	TRBV19	TRBD1	TRBJ2-2	TGTGCCAGTAGTGTCAGGGGGCGGGTGCTGTTTTTT	CASSVRGRVLFF